This T cell receptor (beta chain) was retrieved from a study of patients and donors after allogeneic stem cell transplantation. Germline V gene sequence: CDR1 MDHEN, CDR2 SYDVKM. The CDR3 is made up of 17 amino acids. V lost 8 bases to trimming and J lost 0 bases; unmatched junction nucleotides: 10. TCRdb redid the calling of the RT-PCR reads with MiXCR, one entry per CDR3 protein. The profile covers about 160,000 distinct CDR3 sequences, with over 30% appearing a single time and around half taken by the ten largest. The sequencing sample was made of blood, either unsorted or a sorted T cell fraction (not recorded which). This chain uses TRBV28 with TRBJ1-3, with 10 bases identical to TRBD1. The receptor's source is a human donor who was either an allogeneic HSCT recipient or a stem cell or donor lymphocyte infusion donor (not recorded which). It is not recorded whose cells these are; they may come from a transplant donor. Written as DNA, the CDR3 is TGTGCCAGCCATAGGACAGGGGGGACTTACTCTGGAAACACCATATATTTT. It encodes CASHRTGGTYSGNTIYF.